This T cell receptor (beta chain) was retrieved from a study of T cell changes during pregnancy in multiple sclerosis. The table came from immunoSEQ multiplex PCR; TCRdb's copy has only in-frame clones and leaves some out. This sample has 70,000 to 100,000 clones, with 92% found just once. This CDR3 comprises 18 residues. The V end was cut by 3 bases, the J end by 6 bases, with 24 bases between. Germline lookup yields CDR1 ENHRY and CDR2 SYGVKD. The rearrangement links TRBV10-3 to TRBJ1-5, with D tentatively TRBD1 (5 bases). The TCR was taken from a female donor with multiple sclerosis, enrolled in a pregnancy study. Material: peripheral blood, obtained in the first trimester of pregnancy. The CDR3: CAISDLPQGEWGGQPQHF. The CDR3 DNA is TGTGCCATCAGTGACCTGCCCCAGGGAGAGTGGGGGGGTCAGCCCCAGCATTTT.